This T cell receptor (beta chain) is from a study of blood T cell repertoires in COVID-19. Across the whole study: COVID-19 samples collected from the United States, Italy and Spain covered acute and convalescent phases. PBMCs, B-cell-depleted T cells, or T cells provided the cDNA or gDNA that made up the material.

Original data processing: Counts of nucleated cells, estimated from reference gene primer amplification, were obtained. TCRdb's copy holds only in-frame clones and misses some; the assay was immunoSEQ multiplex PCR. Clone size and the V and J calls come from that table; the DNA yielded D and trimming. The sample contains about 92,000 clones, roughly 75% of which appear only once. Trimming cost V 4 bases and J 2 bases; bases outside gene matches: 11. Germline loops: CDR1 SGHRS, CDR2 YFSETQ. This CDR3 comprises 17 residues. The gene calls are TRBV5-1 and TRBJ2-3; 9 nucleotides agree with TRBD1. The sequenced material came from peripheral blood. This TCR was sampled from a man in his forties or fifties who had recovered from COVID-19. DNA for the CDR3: TGCGCCAGCAGCCTAGACACGACAGGGGGACTCACAGATACGCAGTATTTT. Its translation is CASSLDTTGGLTDTQYF.